The entry that follows covers one TCR beta chain sequence. The source of the sample is a study of OX40 agonist ivuxolimab in advanced cancers. Clones were sequenced by immunoSEQ multiplex PCR, and TCRdb holds only the in-frame ones, with some missing. The table includes under 65,000 clones, approximately 91% detected once. The starting material was CD4+ or CD8+ T cells sorted from blood, obtained in a trial of the OX40 agonist ivuxolimab. The TCR was taken from an adult with an advanced solid tumor such as melanoma, head and neck, liver or kidney cancer.

The CDR3 is CASSLSGDSSYEQYF. Here the CDR3 DNA reads TGTGCCAGCAGTTTATCAGGGGATAGCTCCTACGAGCAGTACTTC. The V gene is TRBV27, the J gene TRBJ2-7, with D maybe TRBD1 (5 bases). V lost 0 bases, J lost 0 bases, and 9 bases lay in between. This CDR3 is built from 15 residues. CDR1 and CDR2 (germline): MNHEY, SMNVEV (reference sequence).